The 17 T cell receptor beta chains given below trace back to one sample, sequenced in a study of molecular identifiers for immune sequencing clone quantification. Using its own MiXCR run on the PCR reads, TCRdb lists one record per CDR3 protein. This table holds around 460,000 distinct CDR3 sequences, around 23% found once. Input material: naive CD8+ T cells from blood, with Jurkat cell RNA spiked in. The sample's subset: FACS-sorted CD8+CD4-CCR7+CD45RA+ naive T cells. All receptors come from a human donor in good health. Some libraries in this study had Jurkat cell RNA spiked in.

In the case of this clonotype: The junction differs from germline at one of its ends, possibly a read error. The chain's CDR3 is CASSLVGGSNYEQNF. The CDR3 region has the DNA TGCGCCAGCAGCTTGGTTGGGGGGTCAAACTACGAGCAGAACTTC. The genes are TRBV5-1 and TRBJ2-7, with D possibly TRBD2 on 6 matching bases. This CDR3 is built from 15 residues. Per the germline V gene, CDR1 is SGHRS and CDR2 is YFSETQ.

This clonotype has at least ten counts. The chain carries TRBV4-3 and TRBJ2-3, with D perhaps given as TRBD1 or TRBD2 (6 bases each). This CDR3 spans 16 amino acids. Germline CDR1 reads LGHNA; CDR2 reads YSLEER. V was pared by 1 base and J by 4 bases, with 15 bases between. CDR3 DNA: TGCGCCAGCAGCCAAGGTCGCGGGAAGGGGGCAGATACGCAGTATTTT. It is translated as CASSQGRGKGADTQYF.

This clonotype has at least ten counts. V is TRBV7-2 and J is TRBJ1-2; possibly TRBD1 for D (5 bases). In germline, CDR1 is SGHTA, CDR2 FQGNSA. The V end was cut by 0 bases, the J end by 7 bases, with 12 bases between. The CDR3 totals 14 residues. CDR3 sequence: CASSLADTGAGYTF. DNA for the CDR3: TGTGCCAGCAGCTTAGCGGACACTGGGGCTGGCTACACCTTC.

This clonotype was seen only a few times. The CDR3 coding sequence is TGTGCCAGCAGCTTTGGGACAGCAATCTCTGGGGCCAACGTCCTGACTTTC. This translates into CASSFGTAISGANVLTF. The chain has TRBV7-6 and TRBJ2-6; TRBD1 matches at 7 bases. The CDR3 runs 17 residues. Per the germline V gene, CDR1 is SGHVS and CDR2 is FNYEAQ. Losses at the gene ends were 3 bases for V and 0 bases for J; bases not matched to a gene: 5.

A few counts support this clonotype. This rearrangement joins TRBV23-1 to TRBJ2-2, with TRBD1 matching 9 bases. TRBV23-1 is sorted into the ORF group, with uncertain function. V shed 8 bases, J shed 2 bases, and the junction held 6 bases outside the gene matches. The CDR3 spans 15 residues. The CDR3 coding sequence is TGCGCCAGCGCCCGGGACAGGGACAACACCGGGGAGCTGTTTTTT. It specifies CASARDRDNTGELFF.

The genes are TRBV27 and TRBJ2-2; TRBD2 aligns across 8 bases. CDR3 length: 16 residues. After removal of 3 bases from V and 3 bases from J, the junction contained 6 bases not matched to a gene. Germline values: CDR1 MNHEY, CDR2 SMNVEV (reference sequence). DNA for the CDR3: TGTGCCAGCAGTTTTGCGGGAGGTGGGGACACCGGGGAGCTGTTTTTT. The encoded protein is CASSFAGGGDTGELFF.

This sequence joins TRBV7-9 and TRBJ2-1, with 9 bases lining up with TRBD2. The CDR3 is made up of 16 amino acids. The V segment lost 0 bases and the J segment 7 bases; nucleotides outside the gene matches: 7. Germline lookup yields CDR1 SEHNR and CDR2 FQNEAQ (reference sequence). CDR3 protein: CASSLAYGGRANEQFF. The CDR3 DNA follows: TGTGCCAGCAGCTTAGCGTATGGCGGGAGGGCAAATGAGCAGTTCTTC.

Many counts were recorded for this clonotype. This chain connects TRBV6-6 to TRBJ2-7; TRBD2 agrees at 10 bases. The CDR3 sequence is 15 residues long. CDR1 is MNHNY and CDR2 is SVGAGI in the germline V gene (reference sequence). The V gene end was trimmed by 2 bases and the J gene end by 5 bases; junction bases not matched to a gene: 6. The DNA for the CDR3 is TGTGCCAGCAGTTACCGAACTAGCGGGACCCACGAGCAGTACTTC. Its translation is CASSYRTSGTHEQYF.

The V and J genes are TRBV7-6 and TRBJ2-7; D possibly corresponds to TRBD1 (6 bases). The V end lost 5 bases, the J end lost 1 base, and 18 bases lay between the germline ends. The V gene's germline CDR1 is SGHVS and CDR2 FNYEAQ. The CDR3 spans 16 residues. The CDR3 loop reads CASSEELNRASYEQYF. The CDR3 coding sequence is TGTGCCAGCAGCGAAGAATTAAACAGGGCTTCCTACGAGCAGTACTTC.

This clonotype was seen repeatedly, ten times or more. The gene calls are TRBV4-3 and TRBJ2-7; 8 bases fit TRBD1. Germline assignment: CDR1 LGHNA and CDR2 YSLEER. CDR3 length equals 16 residues. Losses at the gene ends were 1 base for V and 3 bases for J; bases not matched to a gene: 8. The CDR3 nucleotides are TGCGCCAGCAGCCAAGCGTGGACAGGGCTCAACTACGAGCAGTACTTC. Translating gives CASSQAWTGLNYEQYF.

Of note for this clonotype: Germline is not matched at one junction end, which may reflect a read error. V usage is TRBV7-9 and J usage is TRBJ2-5; 7 nucleotides agree with TRBD1. Germline CDR1 and CDR2: SEHNR and FQNEAQ (reference sequence). The length of the CDR3 is 14 residues. The DNA for the CDR3 is TGTGCTAGCAGCCCCGACAGGGTGAAAGAGACCCAGTACTTC. It codes for CASSPDRVKETQYF.

In its sample, this clonotype was seen once. Here the CDR3 omits its conserved ending phenylalanine or tryptophan, so a read error is the likely source. The chain uses TRBV27 and TRBJ1-4; D remains unclear. V was shortened by 5 bases and J by 0 bases, with 16 bases between the two germline ends. Per germline, CDR1 MNHEY and CDR2 SMNVEV (reference sequence). The CDR3 contains 17 residues. This chain's CDR3 is CASSTWTDSTTNEKLFY. CDR3 in DNA: TGTGCCAGCAGTACCTGGACCGATTCTACAACTAATGAAAAACTGTTTTAT.

On this clonotype: A much larger clonotype is one base distant, so this may be a read error. This sequence joins TRBV27 and TRBJ2-7, with a tentative D call TRBD1 (5 bases). In germline, CDR1 is MNHEY, CDR2 SMNVEV (reference sequence). Trimming stripped 4 bases from V and 4 bases from J, with 17 bases between. CDR3 length equals 15 residues. The CDR3 bases are TGTGCCAGCAGTTCTGTACAGGACCGTTTGTACGAGCAGTACTTC. Protein sequence: CASSSVQDRLYEQYF.

In the case of this clonotype: At one end, the junction sequence differs from germline, possibly due to a read error. The V gene is TRBV28, the J gene TRBJ1-1, with D tentatively TRBD1 (5 bases). Germline CDR1 reads MDHEN; CDR2 reads SYDVKM. The CDR3 length is 13 residues. The CDR3: CASSVATVHEALF. DNA for the CDR3: TGTGCCAGCAGTGTTGCGACAGTACATGAAGCTCTCTTT.

As for this clonotype: In this CDR3 the conserved last residue, phenylalanine or tryptophan, is missing, so a read error is likely. This rearrangement joins TRBV20-1 to TRBJ1-1; D gene unclear. The CDR3 has 10 amino acids. From germline, CDR1 is DFQATT and CDR2 SNEGSKA (reference sequence). The ends were cut back, 5 bases at V and 7 bases at J, with 8 bases in the middle. CDR3 amino acids: CSALRSEAFI. CDR3 sequence (DNA): TGCAGTGCTCTTCGCAGTGAAGCTTTCATT.

The sample holds a few counts of this clonotype. This sequence joins TRBV3-1 and TRBJ1-1; D gene unclear. The CDR3 runs 11 residues. From germline, CDR1 is LGHDT and CDR2 YNNKEL (reference sequence). Trimming left V 5 bases short and J 8 bases short, with 9 bases between. The CDR3 sequence is CASSAILEAFF. The CDR3 DNA sequence: TGTGCCAGCAGCGCAATCTTAGAAGCTTTCTTT.

Worth noting for this clonotype: With a much larger clone just one base away, this may be a read error. This chain connects TRBV7-9 to TRBJ1-1, with TRBD1 matching over 10 bases. The CDR3 length is 15 residues. Germline loops: CDR1 SEHNR, CDR2 FQNEAQ (reference sequence). The CDR3 sequence: CARSLRDRGGTEAFF. In DNA, the CDR3 is TGTGCCCGCAGCCTACGGGACAGGGGAGGCACTGAAGCTTTCTTT.